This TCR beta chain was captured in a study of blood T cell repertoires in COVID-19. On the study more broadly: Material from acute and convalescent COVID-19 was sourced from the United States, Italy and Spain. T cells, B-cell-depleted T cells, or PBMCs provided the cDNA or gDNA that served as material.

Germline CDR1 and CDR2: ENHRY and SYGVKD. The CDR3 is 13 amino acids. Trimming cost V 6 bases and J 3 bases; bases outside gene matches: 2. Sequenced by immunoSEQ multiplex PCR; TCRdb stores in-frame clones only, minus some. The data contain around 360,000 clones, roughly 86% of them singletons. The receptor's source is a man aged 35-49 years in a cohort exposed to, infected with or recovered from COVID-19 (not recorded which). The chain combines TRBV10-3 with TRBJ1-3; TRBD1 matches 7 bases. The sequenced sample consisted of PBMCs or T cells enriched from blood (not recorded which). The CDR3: CAISDRDGNTIYF. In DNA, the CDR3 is TGTGCCATCAGCGACAGGGATGGAAACACCATATATTTT.